This passage covers 13 T cell receptor beta chains from one sample sequenced in a study of CD8+ T cells in alopecia areata. Treatment reported: oral pan-JAK inhibitor, 5-10 mg twice daily. Following extraction, RNA underwent reverse transcription to cDNA, which served as the sequencing template. TCRdb keeps only in-frame clones here, not all; method: immunoSEQ multiplex PCR. The profile covers 95,000 to 120,000 clones, with roughly three fifths appearing a single time and 3% to 4% taken by the ten largest. Sample: CD4+ T cells sorted from blood, taken at week 24, from a patient treated with tofacitinib. The source is a human donor with alopecia areata.

The chain is built from TRBV29-1 and TRBJ1-2; possibly TRBD1 for D (5 bases). The CDR3 loop spans 11 amino acids. Germline CDR1 SQVTM, CDR2 ANQGSEA. V lost 4 bases and J 7 bases, leaving 10 bases between the germline ends. Here the CDR3 DNA reads TGCAGCGTTGGTTTGGGGGGTGGCTACACCTTC. Translated: CSVGLGGGYTF.

A few counts support this clone. The chain couples TRBV19 to TRBJ1-1; D gene ambiguous. Deletions cut 8 bases from V and 0 bases from J, with 7 bases between. CDR3 length: 12 amino acids. Germline V gene lookup returns CDR1 LNHDA and CDR2 SQIVND (reference sequence). The CDR3 DNA reads TGTGCCAGTCCTATCATGAACACTGAAGCTTTCTTT. This codes for CASPIMNTEAFF.

The V and J genes are TRBV4-2 and TRBJ2-7, with D possibly being TRBD1 or TRBD2 (6 bases each). CDR1 LGHNA and CDR2 YNFKEQ come from the germline V gene. V lost 4 bases and J 3 bases, leaving 19 bases between the germline ends. This CDR3 region has 16 residues. The CDR3: CASSPPGAGAGYEQYF. CDR3 DNA: TGTGCCAGCAGCCCGCCGGGGGCAGGGGCGGGCTACGAGCAGTACTTC.

This rearrangement joins TRBV29-1 to TRBJ1-1; no clear D gene. The CDR3 spans 11 residues. The V and J ends lost 8 bases and 2 bases respectively, with 9 bases between them. Germline CDR1 reads SQVTM; CDR2 reads ANQGSEA. This CDR3 is CSLLKNTEAFF. CDR3 in DNA: TGCAGCCTTCTGAAAAACACTGAAGCTTTCTTT. Full variable domain (outside the CDR3, taken from reference TRBV29-1 and TRBJ1-1): SAVISQKPSRDICQRGTSLTIQCQVDSQVTMMFWYRQQPGQSLTLIATANQGSEATYESGFVIDKFPISRPNLTFSTLTVSNMSPEDSSIYLCSLLKNTEAFFGQGTRLTVV.

The chain recombines TRBV7-2 with TRBJ2-3; 11 bases line up with TRBD2. Trimming took 7 bases from V and 5 from J; bases not matched to a gene: 8. The germline CDR1 and CDR2 sequences are SGHTA and FQGNSA. This CDR3 region has 15 residues. CDR3 coding DNA: TGTGCCAGCACCCCACTAGCGGGGGTACTAGATACGCAGTATTTT. It encodes CASTPLAGVLDTQYF.

This clone was seen a handful of times. At one end, the junction sequence differs from germline, possibly due to a read error. The J gene is TRBJ1-1, the V gene TRBV29-1; a possible D gene is TRBD1 (6 bases). Germline CDR1 and CDR2: SQVTM and ANQGSEA. This CDR3 is 13 amino acids long. CDR3 DNA sequence: TGCAGCGCTGAATCGGGGGCAGGGACTGAAGCTTTCTTT. It codes for CSAESGAGTEAFF.

The V gene is TRBV5-1, the J gene TRBJ2-2; D perhaps matches TRBD2 (5 bases). Germline assignment: CDR1 SGHRS and CDR2 YFSETQ. CDR3 size: 16 residues. V gave up 0 bases and J gave up 4 bases, with 13 bases separating them. CDR3 region: CASSLDSAGVTGELFF. The CDR3 coding sequence is TGCGCCAGCAGCTTGGACTCCGCGGGTGTCACCGGGGAGCTGTTTTTT.

The chain has TRBV6-1 and TRBJ2-3; D ambiguous. Trimming shortened V by 6 bases and J by 2 bases, and 12 bases separated the two germline ends. Germline V gene sequence: CDR1 MNHNS, CDR2 SASEGT. This CDR3 is 14 amino acids long. This CDR3 reads CASRQETLTDTQYF. In DNA form, the CDR3 reads TGTGCCAGCAGGCAAGAGACACTCACAGATACGCAGTATTTT.

The chain employs TRBV5-4 and TRBJ1-2; 8 nucleotides line up with TRBD1. The V and J ends lost 3 bases and 4 bases, in that order; junction bases with no gene match: 8. The germline gives CDR1 SGHNT, CDR2 YYREEE (reference sequence). The length of the CDR3 is 15 residues. CDR3 residues: CASSSGQESLYGYTF. The CDR3 coding sequence is TGTGCCAGCAGCTCGGGACAGGAGTCCCTCTATGGCTACACCTTC.

The gene calls are TRBV29-1 and TRBJ1-5, with a weak D call TRBD1 (6 bases). V was cut by 6 bases and J by 2 bases, with 14 bases left in between. The CDR3 consists of 14 residues. Germline loops: CDR1 SQVTM, CDR2 ANQGSEA. For the CDR3, the DNA is TGCAGCGTCAAACAGGGAGTAGGCAATCAGCCCCAGCATTTT. This codes for CSVKQGVGNQPQHF.

This clone was counted a few times. This rearrangement joins TRBV10-3 to TRBJ2-5; D not certain. Trimming took 3 bases from V and 3 from J, leaving 14 bases between them. The CDR3 has 15 amino acids. The germline V gene encodes CDR1 ENHRY and CDR2 SYGVKD. The CDR3 sequence is CAISEKVRIEETQYF. CDR3 nucleotide sequence: TGTGCCATCAGTGAAAAAGTCCGGATCGAAGAGACCCAGTACTTC.

This clone was seen a few times. The gene calls are TRBV7-3 and TRBJ1-1; D is uncertain. Per germline, CDR1 SGHTA and CDR2 FQGTGA. The CDR3 totals 10 residues. V was clipped by 11 bases and J by 12 bases, with 16 bases between them. The CDR3 nucleotides read TGTGCCCTATCGAGTGCGGGAACTTTCTTT. Protein: CALSSAGTFF.

This clone was counted a few times. The chain links TRBV2 to TRBJ2-7; D possibly corresponds to TRBD1 (5 bases). The CDR3 loop spans 13 amino acids. The germline CDR1 and CDR2 sequences are SNHLY and FYNNEI. V was shortened by 5 bases and J by 4 bases, with 12 bases between the two germline ends. Here the CDR3 DNA reads TGTGCCAGCAGTCAACCAGGGCAGTACGAGCAGTACTTC. This codes for CASSQPGQYEQYF. The variable domain in full, completed from reference TRBV2 and TRBJ2-7, reads EPEVTQTPSHQVTQMGQEVILRCVPISNHLYFYWYRQILGQKVEFLVSFYNNEISEKSEIFDDQFSVERPDGSNFTLKIRSTKLEDSAMYFCASSQPGQYEQYFGPGTRLTVT.